This T cell receptor (beta chain) was retrieved from a study of T cell responses to AZD1222 COVID-19 vaccine. Germline V gives CDR1 ENHRY, CDR2 SYGVKD. The V and J ends lost 6 bases and 1 base, in that order; junction bases with no gene match: 8. The CDR3 totals 15 residues. Assay: immunoSEQ multiplex PCR; the TCRdb copy retains only in-frame clones and omits some. Of about 160,000 clones in the sample, about 91% were seen once. Whole-study results and caveats: The sample set comprised mostly white British donors with more females, and clonal diversity was possibly underestimated. Per reports, nearly half of all spike-specific TCRs target regions that are unmutated in variants. The number of AZD1222 recipients seropositive at baseline was only 5 to 7. Spike-specific TCR breadth rose after two AZD1222 doses, and depth rose as well.

Concerning this clone itself: Its antigen is unidentified.

The chain couples TRBV10-3 to TRBJ1-1; 7 positions match TRBD1. Material: peripheral blood, obtained on day 0 of MenACWY control vaccination. This TCR was sampled from an adult in good health. CDR3 loop: CAIRENRGRNTEAFF. CDR3 nucleotides: TGTGCCATCAGGGAAAACAGGGGCCGGAACACTGAAGCTTTCTTT.